This TCR beta chain was identified during a study of CD8+ T cells in alopecia areata. Germline loops: CDR1 MNHEY, CDR2 SMNVEV (reference sequence). J lost 6 bases, V lost 6 bases, and 2 bases had no gene match. The length of the CDR3 is 12 residues. Reverse transcription of extracted RNA yielded cDNA, which provided the sequencing template. Some clones are missing from TCRdb's copy, which holds only in-frame ones; the method was immunoSEQ multiplex PCR. The data hold about 64,000 clones, with 40% to 50% observed a single time. As part of sample collection, lesional scalp punch biopsies and peripheral blood were taken from alopecia areata patients. Cell sorting on a FACSAria was used to separate CD4+ and CD8+ T cells from the PBMCs. This clone was detected a few times.

The sample was NKG2D-low CD8+ T cells sorted from blood. V usage is TRBV27 and J usage is TRBJ2-1; 7 bases align to TRBD1. The receptor's source is a human donor with alopecia areata. Here the CDR3 DNA reads TGTGCCAGCAGGACAGGGCCCAATGAGCAGTTCTTC. Protein: CASRTGPNEQFF.